These 8 T cell receptor beta chains were sequenced from one sample in a study of blood T cells in healthy people across ages. With a J-beta primer mix and a sample-barcoded 5' primer, a second PCR ran about 6 to 11 cycles. TCRdb re-analysed the 5' RACE reads in MiXCR, keeping a single row per CDR3 protein. The sample shows more than 650,000 distinct CDR3 sequences, 22% of them seen only once. Sequences were obtained from blood. The receptors stem from a man between 65 and 85 years old in good health.

This clonotype was counted only a few times. This chain connects TRBV7-9 to TRBJ2-3; 9 bases line up with TRBD2. The CDR3 has 17 residues. From germline, CDR1 is SEHNR and CDR2 FQNEAQ (reference sequence). With 3 bases clipped from V and 0 bases from J, the junction kept 7 bases outside the gene matches. CDR3 sequence reads: CASSFPSGGPSTDTQYF. CDR3 nucleotide sequence: TGTGCCAGCAGCTTCCCGAGCGGGGGGCCTAGCACAGATACGCAGTATTTT.

This clonotype was counted only a few times. The J gene is TRBJ1-2, the V gene TRBV9, with 7 positions matching TRBD1. This CDR3 spans 14 amino acids. The germline V gene has CDR1 SGDLS and CDR2 YYNGEE. The V and J ends lost 5 bases and 2 bases, in that order; junction bases with no gene match: 6. DNA for the CDR3: TGTGCCAGCAGTCTTACGACAGGGAACTATGGCTACACCTTC. It specifies CASSLTTGNYGYTF.

This clonotype came up many times. This chain uses TRBV12-3 or TRBV12-4 with TRBJ1-2; TRBD1 agrees at 8 bases. The CDR3 runs 14 residues. V was pared by 6 bases and J by 3 bases, with 6 bases of the junction left unmatched. CDR3 bases: TGTGCCAGCAGCCAGGACAGGGTACACTATGGCTACACCTTC. Its protein is CASSQDRVHYGYTF.

The rearrangement joins TRBV7-2 to TRBJ2-1; 9 bases map to TRBD2. The CDR3 sequence is 15 residues long. Germline trimming cut 1 base from V and 7 bases from J; bases unmatched to any gene: 5. Germline V gives CDR1 SGHTA, CDR2 FQGNSA. DNA of the CDR3: TGTGCCAGCAGCTTAGTGGCTAGCGGGGCAAATGAGCAGTTCTTC. Its protein product is CASSLVASGANEQFF. The full variable domain, with the rest looked up from reference TRBV7-2 and TRBJ2-1, is GAGVSQSPSNKVTEKGKDVELRCDPISGHTALYWYRQSLGQGLEFLIYFQGNSAPDKSGLPSDRFSAERTGGSVSTLTIQRTQQEDSAVYLCASSLVASGANEQFFGPGTRLTVL.

This clonotype appeared a few times. The V call is TRBV12-3 or TRBV12-4, the J call TRBJ2-7; the D is unclear. This CDR3 is built from 12 residues. Trimming stripped 5 bases from V and 4 bases from J, with 9 bases between. Written as DNA, the CDR3 is TGTGCCAGCAGTGACCAAGGGTACGAGCAGTACTTC. Encoded protein: CASSDQGYEQYF.

The gene calls are TRBV29-1 and TRBJ2-6; the D call may be TRBD1 or TRBD2 (5 bases each). Trimming removed 7 bases at V and 2 bases at J, with 18 bases between. From germline, CDR1 is SQVTM and CDR2 ANQGSEA. The CDR3 runs to 16 residues. The CDR3 bases are TGCAGCGCTGACCTCGGGACGTCCACTGGGGCCAACGTCCTGACTTTC. Its translation is CSADLGTSTGANVLTF. Full variable domain (rest looked up from reference TRBV29-1 and TRBJ2-6): SAVISQKPSRDICQRGTSLTIQCQVDSQVTMMFWYRQQPGQSLTLIATANQGSEATYESGFVIDKFPISRPNLTFSTLTVSNMSPEDSSIYLCSADLGTSTGANVLTFGAGSRLTVL.

CDR3 amino acids: CASTEVATNYGYTF. Written as DNA, the CDR3 is TGTGCCAGCACCGAGGTCGCGACTAACTATGGCTACACCTTC. The chain has TRBV6-6 and TRBJ1-2; D remains unclear. Trimming pared 7 bases from V and 0 bases from J, leaving 12 bases between. CDR1 is MNHNY, CDR2 SVGAGI, per germline (reference sequence). This CDR3 has 14 residues.

This clonotype was detected a few times. The chain recombines TRBV12-3 or TRBV12-4 with TRBJ1-1, with 9 bases fitting TRBD1. The CDR3 length is 14 residues. J lost 7 bases, V lost 6 bases, and 9 bases had no gene match. Here the CDR3 DNA reads TGTGCCAGCAGAGAGACAGGGGGTGGTAGTGAAGCTTTCTTT. Protein product: CASRETGGGSEAFF.